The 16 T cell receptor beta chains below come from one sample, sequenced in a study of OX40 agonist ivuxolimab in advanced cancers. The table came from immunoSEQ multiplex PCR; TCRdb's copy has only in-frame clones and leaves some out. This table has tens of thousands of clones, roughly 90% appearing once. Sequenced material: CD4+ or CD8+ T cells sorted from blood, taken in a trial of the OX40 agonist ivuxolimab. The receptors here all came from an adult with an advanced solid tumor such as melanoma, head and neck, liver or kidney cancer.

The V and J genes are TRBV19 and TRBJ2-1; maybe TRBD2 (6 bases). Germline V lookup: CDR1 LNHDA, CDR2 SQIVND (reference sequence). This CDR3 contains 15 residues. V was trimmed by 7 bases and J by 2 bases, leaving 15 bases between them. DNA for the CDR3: TGTGCCAGTAACAAAGGTTTAGCGGCCTACAATGAGCAGTTCTTC. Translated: CASNKGLAAYNEQFF.

CDR3 coding DNA: TGTGCCAGCAGCCAGGCCGACACTGAAGCTTTCTTT. Protein sequence: CASSQADTEAFF. This rearrangement joins TRBV14 to TRBJ1-1; D unclear. This CDR3 is built from 12 residues. The V gene lost 3 bases and the J gene lost 3 bases, with 5 bases spanning the gap. Looked up from germline, CDR1 is SGHDN and CDR2 is FVKESK.

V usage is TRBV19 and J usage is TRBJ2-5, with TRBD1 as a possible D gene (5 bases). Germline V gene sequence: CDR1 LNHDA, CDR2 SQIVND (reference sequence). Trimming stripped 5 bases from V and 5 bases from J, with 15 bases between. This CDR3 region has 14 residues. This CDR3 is CASSAREIEETQYF. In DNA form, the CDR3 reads TGTGCCAGTAGTGCCAGGGAAATCGAGGAGACCCAGTACTTC. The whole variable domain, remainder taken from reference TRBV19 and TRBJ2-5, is DGGITQSPKYLFRKEGQNVTLSCEQNLNHDAMYWYRQDPGQGLRLIYYSQIVNDFQKGDIAEGYSVSREKKESFPLTVTSAQKNPTAFYLCASSAREIEETQYFGPGTRLLVL.

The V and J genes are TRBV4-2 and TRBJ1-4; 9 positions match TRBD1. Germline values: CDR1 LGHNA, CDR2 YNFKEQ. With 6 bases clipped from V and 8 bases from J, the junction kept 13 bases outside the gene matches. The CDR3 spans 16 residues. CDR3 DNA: TGTGCCAGCAGACCCCGGACAGGGGCAGGGGACGAAAAACTGTTTTTT. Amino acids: CASRPRTGAGDEKLFF.

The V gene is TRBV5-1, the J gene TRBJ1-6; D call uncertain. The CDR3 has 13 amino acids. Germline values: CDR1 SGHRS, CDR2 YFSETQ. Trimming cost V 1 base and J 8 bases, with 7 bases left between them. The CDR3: CASSLSRDSPLHF. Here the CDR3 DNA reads TGCGCCAGCAGCTTGAGTCGGGATTCACCCCTCCACTTT.

This chain's CDR3 is CASSPRLAGYEQYF. For the CDR3, the DNA is TGTGCCAGCAGCCCCAGACTAGCGGGCTACGAGCAGTACTTC. V is TRBV5-6 and J is TRBJ2-7; TRBD2 matches at 10 bases. The J segment lost 3 bases and the V segment lost 4 bases, leaving 4 bases of the junction unmatched. This CDR3 comprises 14 residues. The germline V gene encodes CDR1 SGHDT and CDR2 YYEEEE.

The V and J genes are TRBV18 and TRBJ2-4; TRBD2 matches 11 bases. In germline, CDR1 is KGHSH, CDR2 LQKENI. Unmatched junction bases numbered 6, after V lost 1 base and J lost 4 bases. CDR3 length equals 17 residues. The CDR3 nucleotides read TGTGCCAGCTCACCACTAGGGACTAGCGGATCAAAAAACATTCAGTACTTC. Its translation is CASSPLGTSGSKNIQYF.

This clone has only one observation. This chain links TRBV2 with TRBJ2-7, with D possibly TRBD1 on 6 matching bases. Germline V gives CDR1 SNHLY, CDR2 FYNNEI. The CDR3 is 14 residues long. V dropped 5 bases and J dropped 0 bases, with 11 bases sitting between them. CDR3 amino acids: CASSKTGISYEQYF. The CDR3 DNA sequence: TGTGCCAGCAGTAAGACAGGTATCTCCTACGAGCAGTACTTC. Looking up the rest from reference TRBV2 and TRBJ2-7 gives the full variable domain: EPEVTQTPSHQVTQMGQEVILRCVPISNHLYFYWYRQILGQKVEFLVSFYNNEISEKSEIFDDQFSVERPDGSNFTLKIRSTKLEDSAMYFCASSKTGISYEQYFGPGTRLTVT.

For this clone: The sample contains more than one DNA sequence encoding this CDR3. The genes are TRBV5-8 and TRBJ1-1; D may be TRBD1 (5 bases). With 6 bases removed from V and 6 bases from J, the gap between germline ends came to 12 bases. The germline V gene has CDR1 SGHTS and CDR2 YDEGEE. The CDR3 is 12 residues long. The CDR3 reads CASNRGGPEAFF. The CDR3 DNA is TGTGCCAGCAACCGGGGGGGTCCTGAAGCTTTCTTT.

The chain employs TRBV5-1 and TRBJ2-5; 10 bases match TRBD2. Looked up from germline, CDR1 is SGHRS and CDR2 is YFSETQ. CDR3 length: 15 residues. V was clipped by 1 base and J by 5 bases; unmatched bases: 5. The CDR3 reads CASSLRVAGGETQYF. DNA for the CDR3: TGCGCCAGCAGCTTGAGGGTAGCGGGAGGTGAGACCCAGTACTTC.

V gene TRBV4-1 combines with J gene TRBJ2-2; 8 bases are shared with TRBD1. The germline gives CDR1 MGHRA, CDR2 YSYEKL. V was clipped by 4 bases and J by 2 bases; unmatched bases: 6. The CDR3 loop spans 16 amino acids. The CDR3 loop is CASSPGDRGNTGELFF. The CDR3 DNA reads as TGCGCCAGCAGCCCGGGAGACAGGGGAAACACCGGGGAGCTGTTTTTT.

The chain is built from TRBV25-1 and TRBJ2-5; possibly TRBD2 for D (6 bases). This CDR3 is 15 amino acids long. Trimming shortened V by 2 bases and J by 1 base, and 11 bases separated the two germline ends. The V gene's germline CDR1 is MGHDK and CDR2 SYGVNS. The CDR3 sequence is CASSEERAGQETQYF. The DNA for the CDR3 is TGTGCCAGCAGTGAAGAACGAGCGGGCCAAGAGACCCAGTACTTC.

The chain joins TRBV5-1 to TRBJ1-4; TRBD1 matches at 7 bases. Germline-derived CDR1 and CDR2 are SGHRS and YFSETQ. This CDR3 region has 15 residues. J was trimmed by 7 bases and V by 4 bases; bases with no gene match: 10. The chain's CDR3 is CASSVSTGLGEKLFF. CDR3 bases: TGCGCCAGCAGCGTTTCGACAGGGCTGGGTGAAAAACTGTTTTTT.

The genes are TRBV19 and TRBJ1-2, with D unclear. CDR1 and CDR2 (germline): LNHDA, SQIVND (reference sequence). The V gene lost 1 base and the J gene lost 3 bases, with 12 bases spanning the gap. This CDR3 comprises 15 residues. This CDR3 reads CASSIAAAGDYGYTF. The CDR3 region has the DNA TGTGCCAGTAGTATAGCGGCGGCGGGTGACTATGGCTACACCTTC.

CDR3 loop: CASSVTPLGGNTIYF. The CDR3 bases are TGTGCCAGCAGCGTCACCCCCCTCGGAGGAAACACCATATATTTT. The gene calls are TRBV9 and TRBJ1-3; the D is unclear. This CDR3 region has 15 residues. Trimming stripped 2 bases from V and 4 bases from J, with 13 bases between. Per germline, CDR1 SGDLS and CDR2 YYNGEE.

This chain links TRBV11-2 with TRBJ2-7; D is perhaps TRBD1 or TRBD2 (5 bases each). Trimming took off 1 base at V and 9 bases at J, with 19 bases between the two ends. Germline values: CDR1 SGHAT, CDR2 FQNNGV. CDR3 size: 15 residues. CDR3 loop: CASSLATGPTMGQYF. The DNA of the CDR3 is TGTGCCAGCAGCTTAGCGACGGGACCCACGATGGGGCAGTACTTC.